These 16 T cell receptor beta chains share one sample of origin, sequenced in a study of human T cells and chemical hapten exposure. Using its own MiXCR run on the RACE reads, TCRdb lists one record per CDR3 protein. The sample lists over 95,000 distinct CDR3 sequences, around 12% seen once, with 2% to 2.5% in the top ten. Time point in this sample: patch test 1, 2 weeks after DPC sensitization. Specified treatment: therapeutic diphenylcyclopropenone sensitization with weekly scalp DPC. Sequenced here: whole blood, sampled in connection with sensitization to the hapten diphenylcyclopropenone (DPC). These receptors were collected from a middle-aged woman with alopecia areata. Some clones in this sample may be carry-over from other donors' samples.

The chain combines TRBV30 with TRBJ2-3; 11 bases line up with TRBD2. The V and J ends lost 2 bases and 14 bases, in that order; junction bases with no gene match: 15. CDR1 and CDR2 from the germline V gene are GTSNPN and SVGIG (reference sequence). CDR3 length: 15 amino acids. CDR3 region: CAWSPIGLAGVSAYF. The CDR3 DNA follows: TGTGCCTGGAGTCCCATTGGACTAGCGGGCGTATCCGCGTATTTT.

The V gene is TRBV20-1, the J gene TRBJ1-5, with a possible D match to TRBD1 (5 bases). The CDR3 is 12 amino acids. The V gene lost 6 bases and the J gene lost 15 bases, with 21 bases spanning the gap. The germline CDR1 and CDR2 sequences are DFQATT and SNEGSKA (reference sequence). The CDR3 is CSAWERMGGTHF. The DNA for the CDR3 is TGCAGTGCCTGGGAGAGAATGGGGGGAACGCATTTT.

The chain joins TRBV2 to TRBJ2-5, with D perhaps matching TRBD1 or TRBD2 (5 bases each). V lost 7 bases to trimming and J lost 10 bases, with 19 bases between them. Germline CDR1 and CDR2: SNHLY and FYNNEI. The CDR3 extends over 13 amino acids. The CDR3 DNA reads TGTGCCAGCACCAGGGACCCAACGGGGAACCAGTACTTC. It specifies CASTRDPTGNQYF.

This clonotype has at least ten counts. This chain uses TRBV7-9 with TRBJ1-3, with 8 bases matching TRBD1. The V and J ends lost 8 bases and 2 bases, in that order; junction bases with no gene match: 2. This CDR3 is 13 amino acids long. Per germline, CDR1 SEHNR and CDR2 FQNEAQ (reference sequence). CDR3 protein: CASQGAAGNTIYF. In DNA, the CDR3 is TGTGCCAGCCAGGGGGCTGCTGGAAACACCATATATTTT.

In its sample, this clonotype was seen many times. This chain links TRBV28 with TRBJ2-2; weak D call: TRBD2 (6 bases). V shed 0 bases and J shed 0 bases, with 11 bases lying between them. The CDR3 has 17 residues. Looked up from germline, CDR1 is MDHEN and CDR2 is SYDVKM. The CDR3, as DNA: TGTGCCAGCAGTTTATGGGGCTTAGCGGCGAACACCGGGGAGCTGTTTTTT. Translated: CASSLWGLAANTGELFF.

This clonotype was seen a handful of times. CDR3 loop: CASSSGAPHNEQFF. CDR3 DNA: TGTGCCAGCAGTTCCGGGGCGCCCCACAATGAGCAGTTCTTC. The gene calls are TRBV6-6 and TRBJ2-1; D assignment may be TRBD1 or TRBD2 (5 bases each). Germline V gene data show CDR1 as MNHNY and CDR2 as SVGAGI (reference sequence). V lost 4 bases to trimming and J lost 5 bases, with 12 bases between them. This CDR3 is 14 amino acids long.

The table lists this clonotype with many counts. V gene TRBV29-1 combines with J gene TRBJ2-5; tentative D call: TRBD1 (5 bases). This CDR3 has 13 residues. Per germline, CDR1 SQVTM and CDR2 ANQGSEA. V lost 5 bases to trimming and J lost 0 bases, with 10 bases between them. In DNA, the CDR3 is TGCAGCGTTTCCGAGACAGACCAAGAGACCCAGTACTTC. Translated: CSVSETDQETQYF.

This clonotype was recorded a few times. The chain uses TRBV6-5 and TRBJ1-2; D remains ambiguous. The CDR3 runs to 14 residues. Germline CDR1 is MNHEY and CDR2 is SVGAGI. V was cut by 7 bases and J by 0 bases, with 12 bases left in between. CDR3 sequence: CASTRHQANYGYTF. CDR3 coding DNA: TGTGCCAGCACCAGACATCAAGCTAACTATGGCTACACCTTC.

This clonotype was seen more than once but under ten times. This chain joins TRBV4-1 and TRBJ2-7; D possibly corresponds to TRBD1 (5 bases). Trimming removed 0 bases from V and 7 bases from J, with 10 bases in between. Germline V lookup: CDR1 MGHRA, CDR2 YSYEKL. CDR3 length equals 13 residues. Here the CDR3 DNA reads TGCGCCAGCAGCCAAGACAGGGATCGGGAGCAGTACTTC. It specifies CASSQDRDREQYF.

J is TRBJ1-4 and V is TRBV28, with 12 bases identical to TRBD1. The CDR3 extends over 15 amino acids. Trimming at V came to 6 bases and at J to 7 bases, leaving 6 bases not matched to a gene. CDR1 and CDR2 (germline): MDHEN, SYDVKM. CDR3 loop: CASSTRDRGREKLFF. The CDR3 nucleotides read TGTGCCAGCAGCACCCGGGACAGGGGGCGTGAAAAACTGTTTTTT.

The chain joins TRBV15 to TRBJ1-4; maybe TRBD1 (5 bases). Trimming left V 8 bases short and J 7 bases short, with 17 bases between. Germline-derived CDR1 and CDR2 are LNHNV and YYDKDF (reference sequence). This CDR3 has 14 amino acids. The CDR3 sequence is CATRPGRNLEKLFF. CDR3 DNA sequence: TGTGCCACCCGCCCGGGACGGAACCTTGAAAAACTGTTTTTT.

This clonotype was seen ten or more times. The chain uses TRBV20-1 and TRBJ1-1, with 10 positions matching TRBD1. Germline-derived CDR1 and CDR2 are DFQATT and SNEGSKA (reference sequence). With V trimmed by 0 bases and J by 0 bases, 7 bases remained unmatched. This CDR3 has 17 amino acids. CDR3 loop: CSARDPGQGLMNTEAFF. In DNA, the CDR3 is TGCAGTGCTAGAGACCCGGGACAGGGGCTTATGAACACTGAAGCTTTCTTT.

This clonotype has only a few counts. The chain carries TRBV28 and TRBJ2-3; 14 bases agree with TRBD2. The CDR3 spans 15 residues. Germline CDR1 is MDHEN and CDR2 is SYDVKM. Trimming removed 6 bases from V and 7 bases from J; junction bases left unmatched: 6. The chain's CDR3 is CASSTGTSGRNTQYF. The CDR3 DNA sequence: TGTGCCAGCAGCACCGGGACTAGCGGGAGAAATACGCAGTATTTT.

The chain links TRBV7-3 to TRBJ2-2; D is unresolved. V was shortened by 5 bases and J by 2 bases, with 9 bases between the two germline ends. The V gene's germline CDR1 is SGHTA and CDR2 FQGTGA. There are 14 residues in the CDR3. CDR3 loop: CASSLVHNTGELFF. CDR3 coding DNA: TGTGCCAGCAGCCTTGTCCATAACACCGGGGAGCTGTTTTTT.

The rearrangement uses TRBV20-1 and TRBJ1-5; D is ambiguous. Germline assignment: CDR1 DFQATT and CDR2 SNEGSKA (reference sequence). CDR3 size: 14 residues. Trimming removed 4 bases at V and 1 base at J, with 11 bases between. The CDR3 loop reads CSAIGRGSNQPQHF. DNA for the CDR3: TGCAGTGCTATCGGGAGAGGAAGCAATCAGCCCCAGCATTTT.

The table lists this clonotype with a few counts. The chain has TRBV28 and TRBJ1-2; 9 nucleotides agree with TRBD1. This CDR3 spans 15 amino acids. Germline values: CDR1 MDHEN, CDR2 SYDVKM. J gave up 4 bases and V 5 bases, and 8 bases lay outside the gene matches. CDR3 sequence reads: CASSRGQGLLYGYTF. DNA of the CDR3: TGTGCCAGCAGTAGGGGACAGGGCCTTCTCTATGGCTACACCTTC.